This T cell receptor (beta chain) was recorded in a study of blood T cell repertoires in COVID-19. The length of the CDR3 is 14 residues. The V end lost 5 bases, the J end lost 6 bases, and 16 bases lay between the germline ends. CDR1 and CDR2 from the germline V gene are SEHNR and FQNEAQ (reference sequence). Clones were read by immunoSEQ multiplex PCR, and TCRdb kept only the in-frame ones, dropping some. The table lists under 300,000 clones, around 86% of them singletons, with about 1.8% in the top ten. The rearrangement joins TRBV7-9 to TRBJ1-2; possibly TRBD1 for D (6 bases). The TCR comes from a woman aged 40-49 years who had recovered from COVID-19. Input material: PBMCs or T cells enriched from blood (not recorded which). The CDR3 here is CASSSVAGADGYTF. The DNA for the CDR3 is TGTGCCAGCAGCAGTGTCGCAGGGGCAGATGGCTACACCTTC.